This TCR beta chain is drawn from a study of T cell changes during pregnancy in multiple sclerosis. Details on this clone: At one of its ends the junction is not consistent with the germline gene, which may arise from a read error.

Assay: immunoSEQ multiplex PCR; the TCRdb copy retains only in-frame clones and omits some. This sample yields roughly 59,000 clones, of which 80% to 95% are seen a single time; approximately 0.34% belongs to the top ten. Germline lookup yields CDR1 SSHAT and CDR2 FNYEAQ (reference sequence). The CDR3 sequence is 14 residues long. The sample here was CD4+ T cells from peripheral blood mononuclear cells, taken before pregnancy. The chain links TRBV7-7 to TRBJ2-3; 8 bases map to TRBD1. The clonotype was recovered from a female donor with multiple sclerosis, enrolled in a pregnancy study. In DNA form, the CDR3 reads TGTGCTAGCAGCCTAGGGACAGGTGGAGATACGCAGTATTTT. Translated, it gives CASSLGTGGDTQYF.